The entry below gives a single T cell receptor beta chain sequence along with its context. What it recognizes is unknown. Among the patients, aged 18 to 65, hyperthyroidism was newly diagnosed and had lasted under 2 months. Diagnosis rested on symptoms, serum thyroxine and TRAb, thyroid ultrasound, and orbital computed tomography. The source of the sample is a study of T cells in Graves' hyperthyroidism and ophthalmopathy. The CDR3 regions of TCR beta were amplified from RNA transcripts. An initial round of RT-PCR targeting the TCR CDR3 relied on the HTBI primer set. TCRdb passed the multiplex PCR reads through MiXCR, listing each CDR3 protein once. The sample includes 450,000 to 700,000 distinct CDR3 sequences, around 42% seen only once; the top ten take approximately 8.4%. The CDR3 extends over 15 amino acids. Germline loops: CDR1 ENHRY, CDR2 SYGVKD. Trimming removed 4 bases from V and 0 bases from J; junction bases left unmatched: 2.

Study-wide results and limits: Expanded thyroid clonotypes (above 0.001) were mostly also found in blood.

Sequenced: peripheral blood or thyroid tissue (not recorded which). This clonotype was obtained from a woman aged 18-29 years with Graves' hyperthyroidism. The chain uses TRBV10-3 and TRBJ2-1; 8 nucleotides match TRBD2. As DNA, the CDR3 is TGTGCCATCAGTGCAGCGGGAGACTCCTACAATGAGCAGTTCTTC. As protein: CAISAAGDSYNEQFF.